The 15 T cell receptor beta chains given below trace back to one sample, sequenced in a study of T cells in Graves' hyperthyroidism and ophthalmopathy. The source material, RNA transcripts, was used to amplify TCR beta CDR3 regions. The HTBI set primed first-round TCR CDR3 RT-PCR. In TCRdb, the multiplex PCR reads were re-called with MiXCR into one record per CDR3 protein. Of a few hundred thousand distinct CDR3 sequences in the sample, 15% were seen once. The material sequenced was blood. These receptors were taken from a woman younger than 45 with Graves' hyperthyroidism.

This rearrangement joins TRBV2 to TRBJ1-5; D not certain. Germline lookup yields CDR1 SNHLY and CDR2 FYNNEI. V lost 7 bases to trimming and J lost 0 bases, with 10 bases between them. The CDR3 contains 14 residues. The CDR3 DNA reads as TGTGCCAGCATCCGCGACATTAGCAATCAGCCCCAGCATTTT. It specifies CASIRDISNQPQHF.

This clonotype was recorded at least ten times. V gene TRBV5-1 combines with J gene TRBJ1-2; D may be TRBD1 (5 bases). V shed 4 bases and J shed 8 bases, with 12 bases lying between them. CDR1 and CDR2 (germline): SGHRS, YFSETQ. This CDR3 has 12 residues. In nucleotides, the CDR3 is TGCGCCAGCAGCGAGACAGACAAGGGCTACACCTTC. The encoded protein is CASSETDKGYTF.

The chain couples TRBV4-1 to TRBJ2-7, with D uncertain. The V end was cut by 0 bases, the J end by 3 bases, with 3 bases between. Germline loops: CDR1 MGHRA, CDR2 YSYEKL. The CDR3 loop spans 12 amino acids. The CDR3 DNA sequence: TGCGCCAGCAGCCAAGATTTCTACGAGCAGTACTTC. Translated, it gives CASSQDFYEQYF.

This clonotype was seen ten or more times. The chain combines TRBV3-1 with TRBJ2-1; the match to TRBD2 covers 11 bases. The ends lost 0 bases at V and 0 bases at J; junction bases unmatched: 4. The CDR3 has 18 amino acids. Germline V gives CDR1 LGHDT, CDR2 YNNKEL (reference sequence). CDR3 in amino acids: CASSQDYSGRASYNEQFF. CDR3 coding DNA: TGTGCCAGCAGCCAAGACTATAGCGGGAGGGCCTCCTACAATGAGCAGTTCTTC.

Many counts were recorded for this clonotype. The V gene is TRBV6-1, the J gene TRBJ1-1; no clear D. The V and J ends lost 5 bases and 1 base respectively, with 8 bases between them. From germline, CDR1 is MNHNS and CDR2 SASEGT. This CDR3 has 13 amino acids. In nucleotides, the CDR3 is TGTGCCAGCAGTACCCTCACGAACACTGAAGCTTTCTTT. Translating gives CASSTLTNTEAFF.

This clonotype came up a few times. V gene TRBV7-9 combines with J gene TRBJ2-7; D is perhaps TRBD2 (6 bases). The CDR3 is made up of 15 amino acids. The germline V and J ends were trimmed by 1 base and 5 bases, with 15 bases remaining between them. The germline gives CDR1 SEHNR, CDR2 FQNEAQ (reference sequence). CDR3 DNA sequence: TGTGCCAGCAGCTTAGTGGGAGGTCCTAGGAACGAGCAGTACTTC. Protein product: CASSLVGGPRNEQYF.

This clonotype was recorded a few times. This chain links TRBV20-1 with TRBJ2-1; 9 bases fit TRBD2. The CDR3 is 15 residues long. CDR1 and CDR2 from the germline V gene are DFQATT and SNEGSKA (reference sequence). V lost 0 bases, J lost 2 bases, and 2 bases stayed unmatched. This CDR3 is CSARDPSGTYNEQFF. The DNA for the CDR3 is TGCAGTGCTAGAGATCCTAGCGGGACCTACAATGAGCAGTTCTTC.

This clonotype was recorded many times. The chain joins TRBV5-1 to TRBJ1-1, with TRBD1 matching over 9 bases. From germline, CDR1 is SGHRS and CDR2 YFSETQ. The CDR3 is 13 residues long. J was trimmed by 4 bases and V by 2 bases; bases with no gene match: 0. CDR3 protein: CASSLQGATEAFF. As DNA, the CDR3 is TGCGCCAGCAGCTTACAGGGGGCCACTGAAGCTTTCTTT. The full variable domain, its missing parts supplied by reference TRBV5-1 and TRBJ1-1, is KAGVTQTPRYLIKTRGQQVTLSCSPISGHRSVSWYQQTPGQGLQFLFEYFSETQRNKGNFPGRFSGRQFSNSRSEMNVSTLELGDSALYLCASSLQGATEAFFGQGTRLTVV.

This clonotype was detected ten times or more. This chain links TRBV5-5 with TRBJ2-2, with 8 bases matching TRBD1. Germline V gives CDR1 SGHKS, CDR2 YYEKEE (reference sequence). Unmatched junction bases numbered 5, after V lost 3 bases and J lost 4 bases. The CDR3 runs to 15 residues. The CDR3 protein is CASSSDRGITGELFF. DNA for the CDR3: TGTGCCAGCAGCTCTGACAGGGGTATCACCGGGGAGCTGTTTTTT.

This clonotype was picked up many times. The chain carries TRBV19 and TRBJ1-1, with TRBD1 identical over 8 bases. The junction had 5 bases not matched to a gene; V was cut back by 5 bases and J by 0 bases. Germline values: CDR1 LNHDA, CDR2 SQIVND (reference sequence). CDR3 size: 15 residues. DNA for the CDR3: TGTGCCAGTAGTCCCGGACAGGGCGTGAACACTGAAGCTTTCTTT. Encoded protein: CASSPGQGVNTEAFF.

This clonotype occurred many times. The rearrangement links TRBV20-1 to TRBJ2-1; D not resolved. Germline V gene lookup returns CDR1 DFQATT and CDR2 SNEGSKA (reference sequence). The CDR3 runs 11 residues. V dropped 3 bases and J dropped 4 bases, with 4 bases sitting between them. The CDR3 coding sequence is TGCAGTGCTAGGACGTACAATGAGCAGTTCTTC. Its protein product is CSARTYNEQFF.

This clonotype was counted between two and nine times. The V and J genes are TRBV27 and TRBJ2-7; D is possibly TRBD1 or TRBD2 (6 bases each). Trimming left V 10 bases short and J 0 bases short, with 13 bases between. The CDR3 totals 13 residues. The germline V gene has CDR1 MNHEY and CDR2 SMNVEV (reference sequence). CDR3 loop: CATQGGYSYEQYF. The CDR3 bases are TGTGCCACCCAAGGGGGGTACTCCTACGAGCAGTACTTC.

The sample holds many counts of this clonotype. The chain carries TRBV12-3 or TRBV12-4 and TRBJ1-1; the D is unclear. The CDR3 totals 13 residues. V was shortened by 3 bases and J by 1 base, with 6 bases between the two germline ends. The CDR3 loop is CASSFSANTEAFF. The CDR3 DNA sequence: TGTGCCAGCAGTTTTTCGGCGAACACTGAAGCTTTCTTT.

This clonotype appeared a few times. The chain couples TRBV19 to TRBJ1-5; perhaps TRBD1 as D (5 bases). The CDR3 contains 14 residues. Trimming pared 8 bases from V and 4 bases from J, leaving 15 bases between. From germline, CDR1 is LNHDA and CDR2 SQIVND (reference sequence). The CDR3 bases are TGTGCCAGTTTGATGGCGGGGACGAATCAGCCCCAGCATTTT. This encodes CASLMAGTNQPQHF.

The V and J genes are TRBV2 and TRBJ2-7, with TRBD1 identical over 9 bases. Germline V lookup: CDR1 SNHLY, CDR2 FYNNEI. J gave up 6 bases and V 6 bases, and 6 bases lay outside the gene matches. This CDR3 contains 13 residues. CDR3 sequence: CASRQGALREQYF. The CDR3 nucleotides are TGTGCCAGCAGACAGGGGGCGTTGCGCGAGCAGTACTTC.